A single TCR beta chain is shown here with its context. The sample originates from a study of blood T cell repertoires in COVID-19. Data came from immunoSEQ multiplex PCR; TCRdb stores just in-frame clones and leaves some out. This table has about 270,000 clones, roughly 90% appearing once. The germline gives CDR1 GTSNPN, CDR2 SVGIG (reference sequence). V lost 3 bases, J lost 3 bases, and 9 bases lay in between. The CDR3 sequence is 13 residues long. The TCR originated in a woman in her 40s with acute COVID-19. Sequencing was performed on PBMCs or T cells enriched from blood (not recorded which). The J gene is TRBJ1-5, the V gene TRBV30; D uncertain. The DNA of the CDR3 is TGTGCCTGGAGCGACTCGTACAATCAGCCCCAGCATTTT. Its protein product is CAWSDSYNQPQHF. Using reference TRBV30 and TRBJ1-5 for the parts outside the CDR3, the full variable domain is SQTIHQWPATLVQPVGSPLSLECTVEGTSNPNLYWYRQAAGRGLQLLFYSVGIGQISSEVPQNLSASRPQDRQFILSSKKLLLSDSGFYLCAWSDSYNQPQHFGDGTRLSIL.